The T cell receptor (beta chain) under discussion was sequenced for a study of Tregs in tolerant kidney transplant recipients. Comments on this clone: The antigen is not known.

Produced via immunoSEQ multiplex PCR; TCRdb's table is partial and in-frame only. The sample consists of approximately 82,000 clones, 90% to 95% of them appearing once. The nonmyeloablative bone marrow transplants came from related graft donors, with transient mixed chimerism. Study-level findings and limits: In tolerant patients, donor-specific Tregs outgrew total Tregs, suggesting antigen-driven expansion.

There are 16 residues in the CDR3. J lost 8 bases, V lost 4 bases, and 10 bases had no gene match. Germline V gene sequence: CDR1 LGHNA, CDR2 YNFKEQ. Material: CD4+ T cells from blood (PBMCs), obtained 12 months after the transplant. This chain uses TRBV4-2 with TRBJ2-2; 10 positions match TRBD2. The receptor's source is a human patient who received a combined kidney and bone marrow transplant. Some T cells may be supplied by the graft donor. In nucleotides, the CDR3 is TGTGCCAGCAGCCCTCAGCGGGGGGGGGCTAGGGGGGAGCTGTTTTTT. Residues: CASSPQRGGARGELFF.